The entry below describes one T cell receptor beta chain. This sample is drawn from a study of blood T cell repertoires in COVID-19. CDR3 size: 21 residues. The ends lost 3 bases at V and 0 bases at J; junction bases unmatched: 14. Germline V gene lookup returns CDR1 MGHRA and CDR2 YSYEKL. The repertoire was sequenced with immunoSEQ multiplex PCR; TCRdb's copy has only in-frame clones and lacks some. The sample lists 60,000 to 70,000 clones, roughly 91% occurring once. The V call is TRBV4-1, the J call TRBJ2-3, with 14 bases matching TRBD2. The sequence came from a woman in her thirties or forties who had recovered from COVID-19. What was sequenced was PBMCs or T cells enriched from blood (not recorded which). The CDR3 is CASSHRRLAGGRGASTDTQYF. CDR3 DNA sequence: TGCGCCAGCAGCCATCGCCGACTAGCGGGGGGGCGCGGGGCTAGCACAGATACGCAGTATTTT.